This TCR beta chain is drawn from a study of blood T cell repertoires in COVID-19. Study overall: Researchers got acute and convalescent COVID-19 samples from the United States, Italy and Spain.

The method was immunoSEQ multiplex PCR; TCRdb's version includes in-frame clones alone and lacks a portion of them. The repertoire has over 250,000 clones, over 80% of them found once; the top ten carry around 9%. V shed 5 bases and J 4 bases; nucleotides not matched to a gene: 6. The CDR3 is made up of 16 amino acids. Germline V lookup: CDR1 SEHNR, CDR2 FQNEAQ (reference sequence). Recruitment covered 25 or so US areas and drew participants whose ages spanned about 18 to 100 years. Cohort 3 recovered donors had two negative PCRs, clearance, or symptom resolution. Sequencing used PBMCs or T cells enriched from blood (not recorded which). This receptor was identified in a woman under 30 who had recovered from COVID-19. The V call is TRBV7-9, the J call TRBJ2-1; 12 bases are shared with TRBD2. The CDR3 protein is CASSPLAGGNYNEQFF. Here the CDR3 DNA reads TGTGCCAGCAGCCCCCTAGCGGGGGGGAATTACAATGAGCAGTTCTTC.